This T cell receptor (beta chain) is from a study of graft-versus-host responses after intestinal transplantation. This CDR3 region has 13 residues. Per germline, CDR1 MDHEN and CDR2 SYDVKM. Trimming removed 4 bases at V and 1 base at J, with 7 bases between. Of note for this clone: The antigen is not known. The sample carries other DNA sequences with the same CDR3.

Method: immunoSEQ multiplex PCR; TCRdb's copy keeps in-frame clones and lacks some. In the table there are some 90,000 clones, 80% to 95% of which are singletons. Source: unstimulated CD8+ T cells sorted from spleen or lymph node cells, taken before transplant. This chain joins TRBV28 and TRBJ1-1; tentatively, D is TRBD1 (5 bases). The TCR comes from a human donor who was the organ donor for an intestinal transplant. CDR3 sequence: CASSSGQNTEAFF. CDR3 sequence (DNA): TGTGCCAGCAGTTCTGGACAGAACACTGAAGCTTTCTTT. Based on the CDR3 plus reference TRBV28 and TRBJ1-1, the full variable domain is DVKVTQSSRYLVKRTGEKVFLECVQDMDHENMFWYRQDPGLGLRLIYFSYDVKMKEKGDIPEGYSVSREKKERFSLILESASTNQTSMYLCASSSGQNTEAFFGQGTRLTVV.